A single sample is the source of the 24 T cell receptor beta chains below, sequenced in a study of T-cell memory formation after mild COVID-19. TCRdb analysed the 5' RACE reads with MiXCR anew, one entry per CDR3 protein. Counted here are hundreds of thousands of distinct CDR3 sequences, about 15% occurring once; the ten biggest clones make up approximately 23%. Input material: PBMCs or a T cell subset sorted from them (not recorded which). These receptors originate from a man between 18 and 35 years old who had mild COVID-19 (a few samples of this study predate the infection). Cell type and time point are not known.

Only one count was recorded for this clonotype. The gene calls are TRBV10-3 and TRBJ1-1; TRBD1 agrees at 12 bases. V lost 6 bases and J lost 5; bases outside the gene matches: 4. This CDR3 region has 14 residues. The germline CDR1 and CDR2 sequences are ENHRY and SYGVKD. The CDR3 bases are TGTGCCATCAGGGAGGGACAGGGGGCAACTGAAGCTTTCTTT. It codes for CAIREGQGATEAFF.

This clonotype was picked up a small number of times. The V and J genes are TRBV5-6 and TRBJ1-2; D is unresolved. Trimming took 4 bases from V and 5 from J, leaving 27 bases between them. Germline values: CDR1 SGHDT, CDR2 YYEEEE. The CDR3 covers 18 residues. CDR3 region: CASSVVVEGPSLRYGYTF. The CDR3 DNA reads as TGTGCCAGCAGCGTGGTAGTAGAGGGCCCCTCACTACGATATGGCTACACCTTC.

This clonotype was recorded at least ten times. The chain joins TRBV5-5 to TRBJ2-3; no reliable D call. Trimming removed 1 base at V and 6 bases at J, with 6 bases between. Germline V gene sequence: CDR1 SGHKS, CDR2 YYEKEE (reference sequence). The CDR3 has 12 residues. The CDR3: CASSLLLDTQYF. The DNA for the CDR3 is TGTGCCAGCAGCTTGTTATTGGATACGCAGTATTTT. Full variable domain (outside the CDR3, taken from reference TRBV5-5 and TRBJ2-3): DAGVTQSPTHLIKTRGQQVTLRCSPISGHKSVSWYQQVLGQGPQFIFQYYEKEERGRGNFPDRFSARQFPNYSSELNVNALLLGDSALYLCASSLLLDTQYFGPGTRLTVL.

V is TRBV27 and J is TRBJ2-1, with TRBD2 matching 12 bases. Germline trimming cut 5 bases from V and 10 bases from J; bases unmatched to any gene: 6. Germline V lookup: CDR1 MNHEY, CDR2 SMNVEV (reference sequence). This CDR3 comprises 14 residues. The CDR3 nucleotides are TGTGCCAGCAGTCTGACTAGCGGGGGTTTAGAGCAGTTCTTC. It yields the protein CASSLTSGGLEQFF.

At least ten counts were recorded for this clonotype. The V call is TRBV3-1, the J call TRBJ2-7; possibly TRBD1 for D (6 bases). The V gene's germline CDR1 is LGHDT and CDR2 YNNKEL (reference sequence). The CDR3 length is 16 residues. Trimming took off 2 bases at V and 1 base at J, with 15 bases between the two ends. The CDR3 region is CASSQYNLRGSYEQYF. Here the CDR3 DNA reads TGTGCCAGCAGCCAATACAATCTCAGGGGATCCTACGAGCAGTACTTC.

V usage is TRBV6-5 and J usage is TRBJ1-5; perhaps TRBD1 as D (5 bases). Germline lookup yields CDR1 MNHEY and CDR2 SVGAGI. Trimming stripped 2 bases from V and 4 bases from J, with 9 bases between. The CDR3 loop spans 14 amino acids. The CDR3 sequence is CASSYADKNQPQHF. CDR3 coding DNA: TGTGCCAGCAGTTACGCGGACAAAAATCAGCCCCAGCATTTT.

The chain employs TRBV12-3 or TRBV12-4 and TRBJ2-3; no firm D call. CDR3 length equals 13 residues. Trimming stripped 6 bases from V and 2 bases from J, with 9 bases between. Here the CDR3 reads CASRKADTDTQYF. The CDR3 coding sequence is TGTGCCAGCAGAAAGGCAGACACAGATACGCAGTATTTT.

The rearrangement joins TRBV29-1 to TRBJ2-7; D gene ambiguous. CDR3 length: 11 amino acids. The V end was cut by 7 bases, the J end by 3 bases, with 10 bases between. Germline assignment: CDR1 SQVTM and CDR2 ANQGSEA. The CDR3 loop reads CSARNYYEQYF. The DNA for the CDR3 is TGCAGCGCCCGAAATTACTACGAGCAGTACTTC.

CDR3 sequence reads: CASRAGGPHDEQFF. The CDR3 DNA follows: TGTGCCAGCAGGGCGGGGGGCCCACACGATGAGCAGTTCTTC. The chain uses TRBV7-6 and TRBJ2-1, with 8 bases fitting TRBD2. This CDR3 has 14 amino acids. Germline lookup yields CDR1 SGHVS and CDR2 FNYEAQ. The trim removed 6 bases at V and 8 bases at J, leaving 9 bases unmatched.

V is TRBV7-9 and J is TRBJ2-7; D call uncertain. CDR1 is SEHNR, CDR2 FQNEAQ, per germline (reference sequence). Trimming took 1 base from V and 2 from J, leaving 9 bases between them. The CDR3 totals 14 residues. CDR3 protein: CASSLGPGTYEQYV. In DNA, the CDR3 is TGTGCCAGCAGCTTAGGCCCGGGTACCTACGAGCAGTACGTC.

V and J are TRBV6-2 or TRBV6-3 and TRBJ2-7, with D hard to call. Germline V lookup: CDR1 MNHEY, CDR2 SVGEGT. The V end lost 5 bases, the J end lost 2 bases, and 7 bases lay between the germline ends. This CDR3 is built from 12 residues. This CDR3 reads CASSRTPYEQYV. For the CDR3, the DNA is TGTGCCAGCAGTCGTACTCCCTACGAGCAGTACGTC.

This clonotype was found a few times. The chain recombines TRBV4-1 with TRBJ2-3; D remains unclear. CDR1 MGHRA and CDR2 YSYEKL come from the germline V gene. The CDR3 runs to 14 residues. V lost 1 base, J lost 6 bases, and 11 bases lay in between. In DNA form, the CDR3 reads TGCGCCAGCAGCCAAGCCCCGGGCGCGGATACGCAGTATTTT. Translated, it gives CASSQAPGADTQYF.

The gene calls are TRBV10-3 and TRBJ1-4; D call uncertain. Per the germline V gene, CDR1 is ENHRY and CDR2 is SYGVKD. The CDR3 consists of 15 residues. Trimming stripped 3 bases from V and 5 bases from J, with 13 bases between. The CDR3 bases are TGTGCCATCAGTGACCCTACGACGGCGAATGAAAAACTGTTTTTT. Its translation is CAISDPTTANEKLFF.

The CDR3: CASSPRTGPYGYTF. CDR3 bases: TGTGCCAGCAGCCCACGGACAGGGCCGTATGGCTACACCTTC. J is TRBJ1-2 and V is TRBV7-9; 8 positions agree with TRBD1. This CDR3 contains 14 residues. V was clipped by 5 bases and J by 5 bases; unmatched bases: 7. Per the germline V gene, CDR1 is SEHNR and CDR2 is FQNEAQ (reference sequence). Drawing the rest from reference TRBV7-9 and TRBJ1-2, the complete variable domain is DTGVSQNPRHKITKRGQNVTFRCDPISEHNRLYWYRQTLGQGPEFLTYFQNEAQLEKSRLLSDRFSAERPKGSFSTLEIQRTEQGDSAMYLCASSPRTGPYGYTFGSGTRLTVV.

The genes are TRBV20-1 and TRBJ1-6; 10 bases are shared with TRBD1. The CDR3 extends over 14 amino acids. The V and J ends lost 2 bases and 6 bases, in that order; junction bases with no gene match: 1. The germline CDR1 and CDR2 sequences are DFQATT and SNEGSKA (reference sequence). The CDR3: CSARRDRGNSPLHF. The CDR3 nucleotides read TGCAGTGCTAGACGGGACAGGGGTAATTCACCCCTCCACTTT.

This clonotype was counted only a few times. The chain employs TRBV7-3 and TRBJ1-6; D may be TRBD1 (5 bases). CDR1 is SGHTA and CDR2 is FQGTGA in the germline V gene. The V gene lost 0 bases and the J gene lost 10 bases, with 10 bases spanning the gap. CDR3 length: 14 residues. CDR3 in amino acids: CASSLTGAGSPLHF. The DNA for the CDR3 is TGTGCCAGCAGCTTAACTGGGGCAGGATCACCCCTCCACTTT.

This clonotype came up a few times. The J gene is TRBJ2-5, the V gene TRBV5-1; 10 bases are shared with TRBD2. The germline V gene encodes CDR1 SGHRS and CDR2 YFSETQ. The junction had 8 bases not matched to a gene; V was cut back by 1 base and J by 2 bases. This CDR3 is 17 amino acids long. DNA for the CDR3: TGCGCCAGCAGCTTGTATATCCTAGCGGGGGTTCAAGAGACCCAGTACTTC. Protein product: CASSLYILAGVQETQYF. The full variable domain, with the rest looked up from reference TRBV5-1 and TRBJ2-5, is KAGVTQTPRYLIKTRGQQVTLSCSPISGHRSVSWYQQTPGQGLQFLFEYFSETQRNKGNFPGRFSGRQFSNSRSEMNVSTLELGDSALYLCASSLYILAGVQETQYFGPGTRLLVL.

This clonotype was counted between two and nine times. The chain recombines TRBV6-2 or TRBV6-3 with TRBJ1-5; weak D call: TRBD1 (5 bases). Germline loops: CDR1 MNHEY, CDR2 SVGEGT. The germline V and J ends were trimmed by 4 bases and 7 bases, with 14 bases remaining between them. This CDR3 is built from 14 residues. The CDR3 sequence is CASSSRDGWQPQHF. CDR3 bases: TGTGCCAGCAGTTCGAGGGACGGGTGGCAGCCCCAGCATTTT.

This clonotype turned up a few times. The gene calls are TRBV12-3 or TRBV12-4 and TRBJ2-7; 7 bases are a match to TRBD1. Germline trimming cut 6 bases from V and 5 bases from J; bases unmatched to any gene: 7. CDR3 size: 13 residues. DNA of the CDR3: TGTGCCAGCAGCTTACAGGGGATAAACGAGCAGTACTTC. Protein product: CASSLQGINEQYF.

This clonotype was picked up a small number of times. The gene calls are TRBV20-1 and TRBJ2-3; TRBD2 is a possible D gene (6 bases). This CDR3 is 13 amino acids long. V was pared by 3 bases and J by 4 bases, with 11 bases between. Germline V CDR1 and CDR2: DFQATT, SNEGSKA (reference sequence). CDR3 bases: TGCAGTGCTAGGGAGGAGGGTCCAGATACGCAGTATTTT. It translates to CSAREEGPDTQYF.

J is TRBJ2-5 and V is TRBV5-1; D may be TRBD1 (6 bases). Germline V gene sequence: CDR1 SGHRS, CDR2 YFSETQ. The CDR3 spans 16 residues. V lost 0 bases to trimming and J lost 4 bases, with 16 bases between them. The CDR3 sequence is CASSLAPQGSGETQYF. The CDR3 coding sequence is TGCGCCAGCAGCTTGGCCCCGCAGGGGTCGGGAGAGACCCAGTACTTC.

This rearrangement joins TRBV4-2 to TRBJ2-2; no firm D call. Trimming stripped 4 bases from V and 3 bases from J, with 15 bases between. The CDR3 length is 16 residues. Germline values: CDR1 LGHNA, CDR2 YNFKEQ. CDR3 region: CASSRVDPWDTGELFF. CDR3 sequence (DNA): TGTGCCAGCAGCCGAGTGGATCCATGGGACACCGGGGAGCTGTTTTTT.

There are many counts of this clonotype. The chain combines TRBV5-1 with TRBJ2-1; either TRBD1 or TRBD2 may supply D (5 bases each). V gave up 0 bases and J gave up 0 bases, with 10 bases separating them. The V gene's germline CDR1 is SGHRS and CDR2 YFSETQ. There are 16 residues in the CDR3. In nucleotides, the CDR3 is TGCGCCAGCAGCTTGGGGTGGGGGAACTCCTACAATGAGCAGTTCTTC. It specifies CASSLGWGNSYNEQFF.

There are a few counts of this clonotype. The gene calls are TRBV6-5 and TRBJ2-5; 7 nucleotides match TRBD1. Germline V lookup: CDR1 MNHEY, CDR2 SVGAGI. This CDR3 comprises 13 residues. Germline trimming cut 6 bases from V and 4 bases from J; bases unmatched to any gene: 5. The CDR3 DNA reads TGTGCCAGCAGGCCGGACAGGCGAGAGACCCAGTACTTC. As protein: CASRPDRRETQYF.